This T cell receptor (beta chain) stems from a study of blood T cells in healthy people across ages. On this clonotype itself: Its target is not known.

PCR was performed a second time for about 6 to 12 cycles using a sample-barcoded 5' primer and a J-beta primer mix. Each CDR3 protein is one row after TCRdb ran MiXCR on the 5' RACE reads. The sample records hundreds of thousands of distinct CDR3 sequences, around a quarter being singletons. Germline lookup yields CDR1 SGHAT and CDR2 FQDESV (reference sequence). Trimming took off 6 bases at V and 0 bases at J, with 18 bases between the two ends. This CDR3 has 16 amino acids. Overall study results and limits: Naive and antigen-experienced cells were not separated, limiting conclusive comparison.

This same sample was also part of a study on T cells of mothers and their children.

V gene TRBV11-1 combines with J gene TRBJ2-7; D is undetermined. Sequenced: blood. This receptor was obtained from a boy aged 5 to 17 in good health. CDR3: CASSVLRSLSSYEQYF. CDR3 nucleotides: TGTGCCAGCAGTGTCCTGCGGTCCCTGAGCTCCTACGAGCAGTACTTC.